Reported below is one TCR beta chain. This clone's antigen is unknown. Nothing much larger sits one base from this clone, and base qualities are not available. The intended sense of this specimen's time point label: newly diagnosed GD, antithyroid drugs for less than 3 months. For both TCR sequencing and RNA sequencing, RNA was extracted from PBMCs in TRIzol. The diagnosis of Graves' disease followed American Thyroid Association guidelines. Recruitment of patients was carried out at an endocrinology department in Xi'an, China. From each patient, approximately 9 milliliters of peripheral blood was collected into an EDTA anticoagulant tube. Ficoll Paque Plus density gradient separation was used to isolate PBMCs, and no further T cell sorting was done. An Agilent 2100 Bioanalyzer and agarose gel were used to assess RNA quality, and a NanoDrop 2000 was used to measure RNA concentration. This sample was taken from a study of regulatory T cells in long-lasting Graves disease listed by TCRdb under 2021. Broadly, across the study: In the newly diagnosed Graves' disease group, patients had been taking antithyroid drugs for less than 3 months. Persistent Graves' disease patients were compared with newly diagnosed Graves' disease patients by peripheral blood TCR sequencing and RNA sequencing. The study was conducted in China and was registered as a clinical trial. A total of about 35 samples underwent TCR sequencing, from around 13 patients with persistent Graves' disease and approximately 20 patients with newly diagnosed Graves' disease.

Library preparation was by multiplex PCR. Sequenced using an Illumina HiSeq 4000. CDR3 regions were amplified by Arm-PCR with iRepertoire HTBI primers to construct TCR beta libraries. Before sequencing, the PCR products went through gel purification. The authors processed their data as follows. Gene usage analysis of CDR3 amino acid clonotypes used the roughly 60 TRBV and 11 to 15 TRBJ segments found across samples. COPE and FqMerger were used to merge the filtered high-quality paired reads into contigs. Contigs were aligned with BLAST to IMGT TRBV, TRBD and TRBJ reference genes, and CDR3 was defined per IMGT. Any clonotype with a frequency above 0.1% was classified as a highly expanded clone. Repertoire diversity was measured by Shannon entropy, and V-J evenness by the Gini coefficient. Clonotypes shared by more than one individual were considered public. TCRdb itself trimmed the public reads at Q25 with fastp, ran MiXCR and retained productive beta chains. Every entry covers one CDR3 protein and lists the most common genes and DNA from its rows. TCRdb's processing, not the study's, gives the V and J calls here. This sample has more than 300,000 distinct CDR3 sequences in its table, and roughly a sixth of those were observed once. In total, the top ten clones hold about 24% of the sample.

Points the paper makes about the study in general: Preferential use of TRBV28, TRBJ1-2 and TRBJ2-5 was observed in persistent disease, whereas TRBV20-1 and TRBJ2-1 were favored in newly diagnosed disease. Patients with persistent disease shared more public clonotypes (roughly 2,900) than newly diagnosed patients did (around 930). The authors noted that the small sample size was a limitation that may lower accuracy. Peripheral blood alone was examined, since thyroid tissue, which constituted the primary lesion, could not be accessed. Lower TCR Shannon entropy and fewer highly expanded clones were observed in persistent Graves' disease patients than in newly diagnosed patients, which suggested clonal expansion. Only the TCR beta chain was sequenced and analyzed.

The CDR3 spans 16 residues, from the cysteine through the phenylalanine. Only the CDR3 portion is preserved as DNA: 48 bases, with reading frame beginning at the first base. CDR1 and CDR2 are drawn from the germline V gene (reference sequence): DFQATT, SNEGSKA. V is reduced by 3 bases and J by 1 base, leaving a spacing of 19 bases between them. Sequencing used peripheral blood mononuclear cells (PBMCs), obtained at new diagnosis, from a patient treated with antithyroid drugs. The TCR was taken from a female donor with Graves disease. The sequence is built from TRBV20-1 and TRBJ2-7; TRBD2 is possibly the D segment (6 matching bases). CDR3 region: CSASHWERAESYEQYF. The DNA reads TGCAGTGCTAGTCATTGGGAGCGGGCGGAATCCTACGAGCAGTACTTC.